This T cell receptor beta chain originates from a study of patients and donors after allogeneic stem cell transplantation. TCRdb itself ran the RT-PCR reads through MiXCR, one entry per CDR3 protein. The sample holds about 960,000 distinct CDR3 sequences, about 20% seen once. Trimming took off 0 bases at V and 0 bases at J, with 12 bases between the two ends. Germline V gene data show CDR1 as LGHNA and CDR2 as YSLEER. The CDR3 is made up of 16 amino acids. The sequence came from a human donor who was either an allogeneic HSCT recipient or a stem cell or donor lymphocyte infusion donor (not recorded which). It is not recorded whose cells these are; they may come from a transplant donor. What was sequenced was blood, either unsorted or a sorted T cell fraction (not recorded which). The chain carries TRBV4-3 and TRBJ2-7; D is possibly TRBD1 (6 bases). The CDR3 coding sequence is TGCGCCAGCAGCCAAGATGAGGGGGTTCTCTCCTACGAGCAGTACTTC. This translates into CASSQDEGVLSYEQYF.